This T cell receptor beta chain derives from a study of blood T cells in healthy people across ages. Study findings and constraints: Long-lived donors had more naive CD4+ cells and higher diversity than aged donors. Strong correlation linked observed beta diversity and percent naive T cells.

Germline V gene lookup returns CDR1 SGDLS and CDR2 YYNGEE. The V and J ends lost 0 bases and 4 bases respectively, with 14 bases between them. This CDR3 spans 16 amino acids. Regarding this clonotype: The antigen is not known.

It was with a sample-barcoded 5' primer and a J-beta primer mix that a second PCR of about 7 to 12 cycles was run. A template-switch adaptor with 12 random nucleotides tagged each cDNA molecule. TCRdb recomputed calls from the 5' RACE reads with MiXCR, one row per CDR3 protein. The sample lists under 1,000,000 distinct CDR3 sequences; about 37% were seen once. This sequence was found in a man aged 18 to 29 in good health. The specimen was blood. This sequence joins TRBV9 and TRBJ2-1; D may match TRBD1 or TRBD2 (5 bases each). Here the CDR3 reads CASSVGQRTSYNEQFF. For the CDR3, the DNA is TGTGCCAGCAGCGTAGGACAGCGGACATCTTACAATGAGCAGTTCTTC.